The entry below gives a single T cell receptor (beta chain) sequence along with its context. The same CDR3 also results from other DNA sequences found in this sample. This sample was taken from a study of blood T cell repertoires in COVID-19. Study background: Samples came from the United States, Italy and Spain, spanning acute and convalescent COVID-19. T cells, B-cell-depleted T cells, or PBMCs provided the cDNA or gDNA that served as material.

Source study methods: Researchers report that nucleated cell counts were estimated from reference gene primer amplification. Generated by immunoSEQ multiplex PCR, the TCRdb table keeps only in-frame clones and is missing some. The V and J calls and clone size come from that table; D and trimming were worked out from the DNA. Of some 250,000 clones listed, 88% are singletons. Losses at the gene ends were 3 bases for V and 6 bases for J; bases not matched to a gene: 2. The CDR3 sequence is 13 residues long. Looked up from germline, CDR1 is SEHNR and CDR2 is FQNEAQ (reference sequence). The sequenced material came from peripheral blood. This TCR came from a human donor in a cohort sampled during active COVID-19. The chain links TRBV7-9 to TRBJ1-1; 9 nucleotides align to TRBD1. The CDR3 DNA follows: TGTGCCAGCAGCTTGGACAGGGGCGCTGAAGCTTTCTTT. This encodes CASSLDRGAEAFF.